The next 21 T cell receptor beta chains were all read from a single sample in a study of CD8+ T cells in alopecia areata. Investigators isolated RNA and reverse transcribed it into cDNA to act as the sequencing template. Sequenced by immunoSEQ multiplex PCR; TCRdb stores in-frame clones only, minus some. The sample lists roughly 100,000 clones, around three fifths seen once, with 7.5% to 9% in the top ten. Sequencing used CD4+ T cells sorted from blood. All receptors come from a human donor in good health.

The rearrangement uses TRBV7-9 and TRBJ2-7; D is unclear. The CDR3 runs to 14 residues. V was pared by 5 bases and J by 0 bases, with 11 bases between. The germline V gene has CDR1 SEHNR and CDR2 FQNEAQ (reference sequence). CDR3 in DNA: TGTGCCAGCAGCGCCATCCCTAGCTCCTACGAGCAGTACTTC. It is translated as CASSAIPSSYEQYF.

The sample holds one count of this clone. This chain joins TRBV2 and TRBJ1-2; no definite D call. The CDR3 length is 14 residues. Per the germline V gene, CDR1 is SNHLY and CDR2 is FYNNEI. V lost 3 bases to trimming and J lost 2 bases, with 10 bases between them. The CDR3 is CASSEGGFNYGYTF. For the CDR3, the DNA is TGTGCCAGCAGTGAGGGCGGGTTCAACTATGGCTACACCTTC. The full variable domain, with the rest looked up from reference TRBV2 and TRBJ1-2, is EPEVTQTPSHQVTQMGQEVILRCVPISNHLYFYWYRQILGQKVEFLVSFYNNEISEKSEIFDDQFSVERPDGSNFTLKIRSTKLEDSAMYFCASSEGGFNYGYTFGSGTRLTVV.

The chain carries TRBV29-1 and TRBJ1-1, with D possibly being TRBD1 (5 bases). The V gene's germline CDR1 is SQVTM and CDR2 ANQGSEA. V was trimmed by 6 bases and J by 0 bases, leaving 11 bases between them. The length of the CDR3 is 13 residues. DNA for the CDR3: TGCAGCGTCGTGGGGCGCCTGAACACTGAAGCTTTCTTT. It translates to CSVVGRLNTEAFF.

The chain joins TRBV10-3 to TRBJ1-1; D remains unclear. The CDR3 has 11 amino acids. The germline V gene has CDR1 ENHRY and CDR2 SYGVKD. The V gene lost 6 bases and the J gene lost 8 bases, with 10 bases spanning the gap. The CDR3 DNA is TGTGCCATCAGCGAAGGACGAGAAGCTTTCTTT. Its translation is CAISEGREAFF.

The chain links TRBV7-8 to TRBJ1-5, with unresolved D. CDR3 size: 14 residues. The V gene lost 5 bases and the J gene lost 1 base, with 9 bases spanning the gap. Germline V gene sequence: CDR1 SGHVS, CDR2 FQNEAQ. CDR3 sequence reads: CASSSGRSNQPQHF. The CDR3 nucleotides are TGTGCCAGCAGCAGTGGACGGAGCAATCAGCCCCAGCATTTT.

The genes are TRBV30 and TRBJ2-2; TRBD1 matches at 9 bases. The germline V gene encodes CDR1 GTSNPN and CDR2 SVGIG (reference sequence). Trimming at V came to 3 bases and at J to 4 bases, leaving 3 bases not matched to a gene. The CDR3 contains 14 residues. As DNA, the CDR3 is TGTGCCTGGAGGTGGGACAGGGTCACCGGGGAGCTGTTTTTT. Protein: CAWRWDRVTGELFF.

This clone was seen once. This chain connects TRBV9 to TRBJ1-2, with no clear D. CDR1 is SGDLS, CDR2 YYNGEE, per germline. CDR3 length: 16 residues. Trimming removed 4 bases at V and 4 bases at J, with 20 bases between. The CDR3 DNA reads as TGTGCCAGCAGCCCGCGGACGGATCCACGAAGCTATGGCTACACCTTC. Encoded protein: CASSPRTDPRSYGYTF.

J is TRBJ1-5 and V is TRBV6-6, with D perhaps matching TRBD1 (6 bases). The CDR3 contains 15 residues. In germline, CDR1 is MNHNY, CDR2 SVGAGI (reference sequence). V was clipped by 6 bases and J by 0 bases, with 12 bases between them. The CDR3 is CASREYRDSNQPQHF. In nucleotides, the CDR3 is TGTGCCAGCAGGGAGTACAGGGATAGCAATCAGCCCCAGCATTTT.

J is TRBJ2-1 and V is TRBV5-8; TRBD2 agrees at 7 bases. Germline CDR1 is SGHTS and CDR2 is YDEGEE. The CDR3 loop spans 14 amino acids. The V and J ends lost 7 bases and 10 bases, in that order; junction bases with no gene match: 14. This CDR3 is CASRRLAAGSEQFF. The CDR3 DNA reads TGTGCCAGCCGTCGGCTAGCGGCGGGCTCCGAGCAGTTCTTC. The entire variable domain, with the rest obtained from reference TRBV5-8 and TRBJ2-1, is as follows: EAGVTQSPTHLIKTRGQQATLRCSPISGHTSVYWYQQALGLGLQFLLWYDEGEERNRGNFPPRFSGRQFPNYSSELNVNALELEDSALYLCASRRLAAGSEQFFGPGTRLTVL.

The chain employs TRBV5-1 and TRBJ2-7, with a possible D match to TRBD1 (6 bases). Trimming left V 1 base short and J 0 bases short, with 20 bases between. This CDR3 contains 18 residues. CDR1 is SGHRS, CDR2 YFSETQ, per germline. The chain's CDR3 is CASSLIVRGPRSSYEQYF. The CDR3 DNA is TGCGCCAGCAGCTTGATAGTCAGGGGCCCTAGGAGCTCCTACGAGCAGTACTTC.

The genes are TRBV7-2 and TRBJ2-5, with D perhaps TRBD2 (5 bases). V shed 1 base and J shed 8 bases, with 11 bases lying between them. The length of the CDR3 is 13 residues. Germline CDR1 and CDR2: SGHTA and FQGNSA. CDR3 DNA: TGTGCCAGCAGCTTAGGGGGAGCTCCTACCCAGTACTTC. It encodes CASSLGGAPTQYF.

CDR3 amino acids: CASTTTGGDYEQYF. The CDR3 DNA sequence: TGCGCCAGCACGACCACAGGGGGGGACTACGAGCAGTACTTC. V gene TRBV23-1 combines with J gene TRBJ2-7; D might be TRBD1 (8 bases). TRBV23-1 qualifies as an ORF whose function is uncertain. This CDR3 spans 14 amino acids. V dropped 7 bases and J dropped 3 bases, with 16 bases sitting between them.

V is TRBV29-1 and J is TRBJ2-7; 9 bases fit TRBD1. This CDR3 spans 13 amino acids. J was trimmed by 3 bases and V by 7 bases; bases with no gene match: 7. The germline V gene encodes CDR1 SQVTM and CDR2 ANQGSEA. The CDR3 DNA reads TGCAGCGCTGGGACAGGGATCGACTACGAGCAGTACTTC. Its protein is CSAGTGIDYEQYF.

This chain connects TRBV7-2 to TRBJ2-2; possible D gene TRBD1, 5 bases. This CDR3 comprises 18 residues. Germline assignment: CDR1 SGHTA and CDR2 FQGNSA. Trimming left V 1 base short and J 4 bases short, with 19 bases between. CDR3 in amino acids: CASSLDSPASDSTGELFF. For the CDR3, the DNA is TGTGCCAGCAGCTTAGACAGCCCCGCAAGCGACAGCACCGGGGAGCTGTTTTTT.

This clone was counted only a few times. The CDR3 protein is CASSYTGTSGGAADTQYF. The DNA for the CDR3 is TGCGCCAGCAGCTATACCGGGACTAGCGGGGGGGCGGCAGATACGCAGTATTTT. The chain links TRBV5-1 to TRBJ2-3; 16 bases are shared with TRBD2. Losses at the gene ends were 3 bases for V and 4 bases for J; bases not matched to a gene: 8. This CDR3 is 18 amino acids long. Germline V CDR1 and CDR2: SGHRS, YFSETQ.

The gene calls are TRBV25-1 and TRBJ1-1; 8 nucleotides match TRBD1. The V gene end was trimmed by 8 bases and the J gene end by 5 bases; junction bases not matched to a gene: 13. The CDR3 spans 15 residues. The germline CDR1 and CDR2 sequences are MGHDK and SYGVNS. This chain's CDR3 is CASSKTGAAVTEAFF. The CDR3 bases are TGTGCCAGCTCGAAGACAGGGGCGGCGGTAACTGAAGCTTTCTTT.

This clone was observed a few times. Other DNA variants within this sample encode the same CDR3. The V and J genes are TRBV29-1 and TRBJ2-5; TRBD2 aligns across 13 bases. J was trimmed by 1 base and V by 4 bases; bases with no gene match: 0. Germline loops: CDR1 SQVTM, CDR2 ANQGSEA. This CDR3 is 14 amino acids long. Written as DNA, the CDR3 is TGCAGCGTTGGACTAGCGGGGGGCCAAGAGACCCAGTACTTC. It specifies CSVGLAGGQETQYF.

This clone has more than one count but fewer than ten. CDR3 bases: TGTGCCAGCAGCGCTACGGAGGGAAAACTGTTTTTT. Protein sequence: CASSATEGKLFF. V usage is TRBV7-9 and J usage is TRBJ1-4; D gene uncertain. Trimming removed 5 bases from V and 10 bases from J, with 11 bases in between. The V gene's germline CDR1 is SEHNR and CDR2 FQNEAQ (reference sequence). The CDR3 runs 12 residues.

The CDR3 is CASSQGAGPLLSSYNSPLHF. The CDR3 DNA sequence: TGCGCCAGCAGCCAAGGCGCAGGTCCCCTCCTGAGCTCCTATAATTCACCCCTCCACTTT. The V call is TRBV4-1, the J call TRBJ1-6, with D unclear. Germline values: CDR1 MGHRA, CDR2 YSYEKL. The V end lost 1 base, the J end lost 0 bases, and 19 bases lay between the germline ends. The CDR3 contains 20 residues.

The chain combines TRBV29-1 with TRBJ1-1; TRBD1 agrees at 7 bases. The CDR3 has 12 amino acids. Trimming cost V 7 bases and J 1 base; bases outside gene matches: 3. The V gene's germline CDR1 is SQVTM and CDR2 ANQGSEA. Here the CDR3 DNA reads TGCAGCGCGGACAGGCCGAACACTGAAGCTTTCTTT. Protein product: CSADRPNTEAFF.

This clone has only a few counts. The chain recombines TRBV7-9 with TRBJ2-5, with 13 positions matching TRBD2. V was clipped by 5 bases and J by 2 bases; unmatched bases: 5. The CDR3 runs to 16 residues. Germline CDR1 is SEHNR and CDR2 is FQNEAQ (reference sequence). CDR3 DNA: TGTGCCAGCAGCAAGGGACTAGCGGGGATACAAGAGACCCAGTACTTC. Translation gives CASSKGLAGIQETQYF.